Each of the 15 T cell receptor beta chains below was sequenced from the same sample in a study of a mutant IDH1 vaccine in newly diagnosed glioma. The repertoire was sequenced with immunoSEQ multiplex PCR; TCRdb's copy has only in-frame clones and lacks some. The sample has 60,000 or so clones; around 84% are singletons. The time point is: week 35, safety follow-up. Every vaccination contained 300 ug of the mutant IDH1 20-mer peptide and was paired with topical imiquimod. No antigen is known for these receptors. Sequenced material: PBMCs, taken from a glioma patient whose treatment included an IDH1 peptide vaccine. Receptors were obtained from a man aged 30-40 years with glioma.

The CDR3 coding sequence is TGTGCCGCAAAAGCGGGGCTCCAAGAGACCCAGTACTTC. Residues: CAAKAGLQETQYF. The chain links TRBV2 to TRBJ2-5; 7 bases are shared with TRBD2. V lost 11 bases to trimming and J lost 1 base; unmatched junction nucleotides: 7. Looked up from germline, CDR1 is SNHLY and CDR2 is FYNNEI. This CDR3 spans 13 amino acids.

The gene calls are TRBV5-1 and TRBJ1-2, with D possibly being TRBD1 (6 bases). The CDR3 covers 13 residues. Per the germline V gene, CDR1 is SGHRS and CDR2 is YFSETQ. Deletions cut 4 bases from V and 3 bases from J, with 10 bases between. Here the CDR3 DNA reads TGCGCCAGCAGCACAGGGTGGGACTATGGCTACACCTTC. Its protein product is CASSTGWDYGYTF.

This clone was counted only a few times. The chain links TRBV2 to TRBJ1-5; D not certain. This CDR3 comprises 16 residues. Germline V gene sequence: CDR1 SNHLY, CDR2 FYNNEI. V was trimmed by 2 bases and J by 0 bases, leaving 11 bases between them. CDR3 in DNA: TGTGCCAGCAGTGAAAGCTTTTACGTTAGCAATCAGCCCCAGCATTTT. Its translation is CASSESFYVSNQPQHF.

The V call is TRBV2, the J call TRBJ2-7, with TRBD2 matching 12 bases. Looked up from germline, CDR1 is SNHLY and CDR2 is FYNNEI. V shed 6 bases, J shed 4 bases, and the junction held 13 bases outside the gene matches. CDR3 size: 17 residues. CDR3 sequence (DNA): TGTGCCAGCAGGCCCGGACTAGCGGGGCTCTTTGTTTACGAGCAGTACTTC. As protein: CASRPGLAGLFVYEQYF. The whole variable domain, remainder taken from reference TRBV2 and TRBJ2-7, is EPEVTQTPSHQVTQMGQEVILRCVPISNHLYFYWYRQILGQKVEFLVSFYNNEISEKSEIFDDQFSVERPDGSNFTLKIRSTKLEDSAMYFCASRPGLAGLFVYEQYFGPGTRLTVT.

V gene TRBV4-1 combines with J gene TRBJ1-2; the D is unclear. The CDR3 has 13 amino acids. Trimming stripped 4 bases from V and 4 bases from J, with 10 bases between. Germline V gene sequence: CDR1 MGHRA, CDR2 YSYEKL. The CDR3 protein is CASSRWDFYGYTF. The CDR3 DNA sequence: TGCGCCAGCAGCCGGTGGGATTTCTATGGCTACACCTTC.

V and J are TRBV6-6 and TRBJ2-7; D is uncertain. The CDR3 extends over 15 amino acids. Trimming took 3 bases from V and 3 from J, leaving 15 bases between them. Germline CDR1 is MNHNY and CDR2 is SVGAGI (reference sequence). As DNA, the CDR3 is TGTGCCAGCAGTTATGGTCCAGGCCACTTCTACGAGCAGTACTTC. The encoded protein is CASSYGPGHFYEQYF.

The CDR3 sequence is CASTPSGNEQFF. DNA for the CDR3: TGTGCCAGCACCCCGTCCGGGAATGAGCAGTTCTTC. The rearrangement uses TRBV28 and TRBJ2-1; D uncertain. Germline V CDR1 and CDR2: MDHEN, SYDVKM. The CDR3 has 12 residues. The V end was cut by 7 bases, the J end by 7 bases, with 11 bases between.

CDR3 in DNA: TGTGCCAGCAGCCTCCAGAGCTCCTATAATTCACCCCTCCACTTT. Residues: CASSLQSSYNSPLHF. The chain has TRBV2 and TRBJ1-6; no clear D gene. The CDR3 sequence is 15 residues long. Looked up from germline, CDR1 is SNHLY and CDR2 is FYNNEI. Trimming cost V 6 bases and J 0 bases, with 9 bases left between them.

V gene TRBV18 combines with J gene TRBJ2-3; TRBD2 might be the D (6 bases). V gave up 8 bases and J gave up 0 bases, with 12 bases separating them. The CDR3 contains 14 residues. The germline CDR1 and CDR2 sequences are KGHSH and LQKENI. For the CDR3, the DNA is TGTGCCAGCCGGAAGGCGGGGAGCACAGATACGCAGTATTTT. Its protein is CASRKAGSTDTQYF.

The chain is built from TRBV19 and TRBJ1-1; 7 bases align to TRBD1. The germline gives CDR1 LNHDA, CDR2 SQIVND (reference sequence). Unmatched junction bases numbered 10, after V lost 5 bases and J lost 7 bases. This CDR3 region has 14 residues. The CDR3 DNA reads as TGTGCCAGTAGTCTTTCCAGGGGGGCGGTTGAAGCTTTCTTT. This codes for CASSLSRGAVEAFF.

This clone was seen a handful of times. V is TRBV4-1 and J is TRBJ1-1; unclear D gene. The germline V gene encodes CDR1 MGHRA and CDR2 YSYEKL. The germline V and J ends were trimmed by 4 bases and 3 bases, with 18 bases remaining between them. CDR3 size: 16 residues. The CDR3 loop is CASSPQPTGVDTEAFF. CDR3 DNA sequence: TGCGCCAGCAGCCCGCAACCGACCGGGGTTGACACTGAAGCTTTCTTT.

V gene TRBV27 combines with J gene TRBJ2-5; D ambiguous. The CDR3 runs 13 residues. The V end lost 3 bases, the J end lost 4 bases, and 9 bases lay between the germline ends. The germline gives CDR1 MNHEY, CDR2 SMNVEV (reference sequence). Here the CDR3 DNA reads TGTGCCAGCAGTTTGGTGAATTCAGAGACCCAGTACTTC. Translating gives CASSLVNSETQYF.

The chain links TRBV7-9 to TRBJ1-1; no firm D call. V lost 1 base and J 6 bases, leaving 9 bases between the germline ends. This CDR3 has 13 amino acids. Germline CDR1 SEHNR, CDR2 FQNEAQ (reference sequence). DNA of the CDR3: TGTGCCAGCAGCTTAGGGGCGGAGGCTGAAGCTTTCTTT. Translating it yields CASSLGAEAEAFF.

This clone was seen a few times. The chain uses TRBV14 and TRBJ1-2; D is uncertain. The germline V and J ends were trimmed by 1 base and 14 bases, with 11 bases remaining between them. Germline CDR1 reads SGHDN; CDR2 reads FVKESK. This CDR3 comprises 11 residues. The CDR3 region is CASSQARGITF. In DNA form, the CDR3 reads TGTGCCAGCAGCCAAGCTCGAGGGATAACCTTC.

This sequence joins TRBV6-4 and TRBJ1-2; 8 bases are shared with TRBD1. Trimming cost V 6 bases and J 8 bases; bases outside gene matches: 8. CDR1 and CDR2 (germline): MRHNA, SNTAGT. The CDR3 has 13 residues. CDR3: CASSETGVGGYTF. In DNA form, the CDR3 reads TGTGCCAGCAGCGAGACAGGGGTAGGAGGCTACACCTTC.